This TCR beta chain is drawn from a study of technical replicates of blood from a handful of donors. The table came from immunoSEQ multiplex PCR; TCRdb's copy has only in-frame clones and leaves some out. Counted here are 65,000 to 90,000 clones, under 95% occurring once; the ten biggest clones make up around 0.27%. CDR1 is SQVTM, CDR2 ANQGSEA, per germline. There are 14 residues in the CDR3. Trimming took 0 bases from V and 8 from J, leaving 16 bases between them. The chain recombines TRBV29-1 with TRBJ1-1, with D maybe TRBD1 (5 bases). The sample comprised T cells isolated from PBMCs. This TCR was sampled from a human donor in good health. CDR3 loop: CSVEEATERTEAFF. CDR3 bases: TGCAGCGTTGAAGAGGCGACAGAGAGGACCGAAGCTTTCTTT.